The 21 T cell receptor beta chains presented below share a single source sample, sequenced in a study of cytomegalovirus exposure and HLA in healthy donors. PCR amplification relied on 60 Vbeta primers (plus 13 Jbeta primers). Only in-frame clones appear in the TCRdb table, and some are missing; sequencing was by immunoSEQ multiplex PCR. The data show over 150,000 clones, around 85% seen once. The sequenced sample consisted of PBMCs. The receptors here all came from a boy aged 2-9 years in good health and CMV-seronegative.

V is TRBV28 and J is TRBJ1-3; perhaps TRBD1 as D (5 bases). The V gene lost 0 bases and the J gene lost 4 bases, with 10 bases spanning the gap. The CDR3 has 15 residues. CDR1 and CDR2 from the germline V gene are MDHEN and SYDVKM. CDR3 DNA: TGTGCCAGCAGTTTATGGGGGACTGACGGAAACACCATATATTTT. Translated: CASSLWGTDGNTIYF.

In the case of this clone: This specimen includes other DNA sequences encoding the same CDR3. The chain joins TRBV5-1 to TRBJ1-2; D not resolved. V lost 0 bases and J 4 bases, leaving 10 bases between the germline ends. Germline assignment: CDR1 SGHRS and CDR2 YFSETQ. The CDR3 has 14 residues. This CDR3 is CASSLGASTYGYTF. In DNA form, the CDR3 reads TGCGCCAGCAGCTTGGGGGCTTCTACCTATGGCTACACCTTC.

The chain recombines TRBV7-2 with TRBJ2-2; D remains unclear. The CDR3 runs to 14 residues. Germline CDR1 reads SGHTA; CDR2 reads FQGNSA. The V end lost 5 bases, the J end lost 6 bases, and 13 bases lay between the germline ends. For the CDR3, the DNA is TGTGCCAGCAGCCCCACCCTTCTAGCCGGGGAGCTGTTTTTT. As protein: CASSPTLLAGELFF.

This clone was counted between two and nine times. The chain employs TRBV7-9 and TRBJ2-2; 9 bases map to TRBD1. The V segment lost 3 bases and the J segment 2 bases; nucleotides outside the gene matches: 7. Germline lookup yields CDR1 SEHNR and CDR2 FQNEAQ (reference sequence). This CDR3 comprises 17 residues. Here the CDR3 reads CASSFPPGQGNTGELFF. In nucleotides, the CDR3 is TGTGCCAGCAGCTTCCCCCCGGGACAGGGAAACACCGGGGAGCTGTTTTTT.

The J gene is TRBJ2-1, the V gene TRBV7-9; possible D gene TRBD2, 7 bases. There are 17 residues in the CDR3. Germline V CDR1 and CDR2: SEHNR, FQNEAQ (reference sequence). V gave up 4 bases and J gave up 10 bases, with 26 bases separating them. The DNA for the CDR3 is TGTGCCAGCAGCTCGAACAATCGGGGGGCGACTCACTCAGAGCAGTTCTTC. It translates to CASSSNNRGATHSEQFF.

V gene TRBV11-2 combines with J gene TRBJ2-2; 7 bases map to TRBD2. The CDR3 contains 14 residues. J lost 5 bases, V lost 3 bases, and 3 bases had no gene match. The V gene's germline CDR1 is SGHAT and CDR2 FQNNGV. CDR3 nucleotides: TGTGCCAGCAGCTTTACCGGGGGGACCGGGGAGCTGTTTTTT. Its protein product is CASSFTGGTGELFF.

This sequence joins TRBV4-1 and TRBJ1-4; maybe TRBD1 (5 bases). Germline CDR1 reads MGHRA; CDR2 reads YSYEKL. The CDR3 has 16 residues. V shed 0 bases and J shed 8 bases, with 16 bases lying between them. CDR3 residues: CASSQDEFGAFEKLFF. The CDR3 nucleotides read TGCGCCAGCAGCCAAGATGAATTTGGGGCATTCGAAAAACTGTTTTTT.

This chain links TRBV28 with TRBJ1-3; no definite D call. V was clipped by 1 base and J by 1 base, with 14 bases between them. CDR3 length equals 17 residues. Germline V gene lookup returns CDR1 MDHEN and CDR2 SYDVKM. The CDR3 spells CASSLSGHLTSGNTIYF. The CDR3 bases are TGTGCCAGCAGTTTATCTGGGCACCTTACTTCTGGAAACACCATATATTTT.

This clone occurred once. The chain combines TRBV5-4 with TRBJ2-7; D might be TRBD2 (5 bases). Looked up from germline, CDR1 is SGHNT and CDR2 is YYREEE (reference sequence). This CDR3 comprises 14 residues. V dropped 4 bases and J dropped 3 bases, with 14 bases sitting between them. The CDR3 loop is CASSPGPGFYEQYV. The CDR3 nucleotides are TGTGCCAGCAGCCCCGGGCCGGGATTCTACGAGCAGTACGTC.

In its sample, this clone was seen once. This rearrangement joins TRBV11-2 to TRBJ2-3, with a weak D call TRBD2 (7 bases). Looked up from germline, CDR1 is SGHAT and CDR2 is FQNNGV. Trimming removed 1 base at V and 2 bases at J, with 10 bases between. The CDR3 is made up of 15 amino acids. The CDR3 here is CASSLGGGATDTQYF. CDR3 DNA sequence: TGTGCCAGCAGCTTAGGAGGGGGGGCCACAGATACGCAGTATTTT.

The J gene is TRBJ1-2, the V gene TRBV19, with no clear D. The V gene's germline CDR1 is LNHDA and CDR2 SQIVND (reference sequence). The CDR3 has 13 residues. Trimming removed 7 bases at V and 5 bases at J, with 14 bases between. The CDR3 DNA reads TGTGCCAGTACCCCCCTGGGAGTTTATGGCTACACCTTC. Amino acid sequence: CASTPLGVYGYTF.

The V call is TRBV29-1, the J call TRBJ2-5; 11 bases are a match to TRBD2. CDR1 SQVTM and CDR2 ANQGSEA come from the germline V gene. The CDR3 totals 15 residues. V trimming: 6 bases; J trimming: 7 bases; junction bases outside the gene matches: 13. The CDR3 DNA reads as TGCAGCGTCCAGACCGGGACTAGCGGCCCTGGGACCCAGTACTTC. This sequence encodes CSVQTGTSGPGTQYF.

This rearrangement joins TRBV30 to TRBJ2-2; TRBD1 agrees at 9 bases. The germline V gene has CDR1 GTSNPN and CDR2 SVGIG (reference sequence). The CDR3 runs to 16 residues. V lost 2 bases, J lost 4 bases, and 8 bases stayed unmatched. This CDR3 reads CAWSLTGQGATGELFF. In DNA form, the CDR3 reads TGTGCCTGGAGTTTGACGGGACAGGGAGCCACCGGGGAGCTGTTTTTT. The full variable domain, in which reference TRBV30 and TRBJ2-2 provide the parts outside the CDR3, is SQTIHQWPATLVQPVGSPLSLECTVEGTSNPNLYWYRQAAGRGLQLLFYSVGIGQISSEVPQNLSASRPQDRQFILSSKKLLLSDSGFYLCAWSLTGQGATGELFFGEGSRLTVL.

A single count supports this clone. The chain couples TRBV6-5 to TRBJ2-5; TRBD2 might be the D (6 bases). The CDR3 runs to 14 residues. CDR1 and CDR2 (germline): MNHEY, SVGAGI. The V end lost 4 bases, the J end lost 5 bases, and 14 bases lay between the germline ends. The CDR3 region is CASSFRGAGETQYF. The DNA of the CDR3 is TGTGCCAGCAGTTTTAGAGGGGCGGGGGAGACCCAGTACTTC.

This rearrangement joins TRBV7-9 to TRBJ2-2, with 7 bases matching TRBD1. There are 15 residues in the CDR3. The trim removed 6 bases at V and 1 base at J, leaving 5 bases unmatched. CDR1 is SEHNR, CDR2 FQNEAQ, per germline (reference sequence). CDR3 in amino acids: CASSLPGGNTGELFF. CDR3 sequence (DNA): TGTGCCAGCAGTCTCCCAGGGGGGAACACCGGGGAGCTGTTTTTT.

This clone was counted once. The V call is TRBV11-1, the J call TRBJ2-2; D is ambiguous. Germline CDR1 SGHAT, CDR2 FQDESV (reference sequence). V lost 1 base and J lost 0, with 6 bases in between. The length of the CDR3 is 15 residues. CDR3 DNA: TGTGCCAGCAGCTTAGTCTTTGCGAACACCGGGGAGCTGTTTTTT. Its protein product is CASSLVFANTGELFF.

This sequence joins TRBV6-6 and TRBJ1-6; TRBD1 aligns across 9 bases. CDR1 and CDR2 from the germline V gene are MNHNY and SVGAGI (reference sequence). The CDR3 runs to 14 residues. The junction had 3 bases not matched to a gene; V was cut back by 4 bases and J by 8 bases. CDR3 in DNA: TGTGCCAGCAGTTTGACAGGGGGGGATTCACCCCTCCACTTT. It encodes CASSLTGGDSPLHF.

V usage is TRBV28 and J usage is TRBJ2-2; possibly TRBD1 for D (5 bases). CDR1 is MDHEN and CDR2 is SYDVKM in the germline V gene. With 4 bases removed from V and 4 bases from J, the gap between germline ends came to 13 bases. CDR3 length: 15 residues. The DNA for the CDR3 is TGTGCCAGCAGTTCCTCAGGGCTGATCACCGGGGAGCTGTTTTTT. Its protein is CASSSSGLITGELFF.

This chain links TRBV14 with TRBJ2-1; D is uncertain. This CDR3 is 16 amino acids long. Germline CDR1 is SGHDN and CDR2 is FVKESK. Trimming stripped 0 bases from V and 8 bases from J, with 17 bases between. The DNA for the CDR3 is TGTGCCAGCAGCCAAGATCTGGTTAGAGTGAGTGATGAGCAGTTCTTC. Its translation: CASSQDLVRVSDEQFF.

CDR3 sequence: CASREGKGLNQPQHF. CDR3 nucleotide sequence: TGTGCCAGCAGGGAGGGAAAGGGCCTAAATCAGCCCCAGCATTTT. The chain carries TRBV6-1 and TRBJ1-5; the D is unclear. The V end lost 6 bases, the J end lost 4 bases, and 16 bases lay between the germline ends. The CDR3 sequence is 15 residues long. CDR1 is MNHNS, CDR2 SASEGT, per germline.

V gene TRBV7-9 combines with J gene TRBJ2-1, with 8 bases aligning to TRBD2. The CDR3 extends over 15 amino acids. Trimming removed 5 bases from V and 5 bases from J; junction bases left unmatched: 8. CDR1 is SEHNR, CDR2 FQNEAQ, per germline (reference sequence). CDR3 protein: CASSRSGGPNNEQFF. The CDR3 DNA sequence: TGTGCCAGCAGCAGGAGCGGGGGACCTAACAATGAGCAGTTCTTC.